This T cell receptor (beta chain) was sequenced for a study of T-cell reconstitution after alpha-beta-depleted transplantation in children. Ten or more counts support this clonotype. With 4 bases clipped from V and 1 base from J, the junction kept 6 bases outside the gene matches. Germline values: CDR1 LGHNA, CDR2 YSLEER. The CDR3 spans 16 residues. Preparation of the TCRbeta library used unique molecular identifiers. TCRdb analysed the PCR reads with MiXCR anew, one entry per CDR3 protein. The sample contains about 600,000 distinct CDR3 sequences, roughly a tenth of which appear only once. Sequencing was performed on PBMCs from the stem cell graft donor, taken from the stem cell graft. The chain couples TRBV4-3 to TRBJ1-1; TRBD1 agrees at 10 bases. This receptor was taken from a human donor who donated a stem cell graft to a child with acute myeloid leukemia. The CDR3 coding sequence is TGCGCCAGCAGCCCAACCTGGACAGGGGGGAACACTGAAGCTTTCTTT. Translated, it gives CASSPTWTGGNTEAFF.